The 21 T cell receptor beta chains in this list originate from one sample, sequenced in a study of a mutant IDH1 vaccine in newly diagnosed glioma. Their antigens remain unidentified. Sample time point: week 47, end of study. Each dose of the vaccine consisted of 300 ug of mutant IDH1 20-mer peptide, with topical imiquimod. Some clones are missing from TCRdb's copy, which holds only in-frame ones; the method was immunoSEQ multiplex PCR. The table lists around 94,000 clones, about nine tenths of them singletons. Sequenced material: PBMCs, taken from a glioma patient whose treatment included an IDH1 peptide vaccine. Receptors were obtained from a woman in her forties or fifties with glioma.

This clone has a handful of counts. The chain's CDR3 is CASSLGGQRGTDTQYF. In DNA form, the CDR3 reads TGTGCCAGCAGCCTTGGTGGGCAGCGGGGCACAGATACGCAGTATTTT. The chain combines TRBV11-3 with TRBJ2-3; maybe TRBD2 (6 bases). The CDR3 consists of 16 residues. Trimming pared 5 bases from V and 1 base from J, leaving 16 bases between. The V gene's germline CDR1 is SGHNT and CDR2 YENEEA.

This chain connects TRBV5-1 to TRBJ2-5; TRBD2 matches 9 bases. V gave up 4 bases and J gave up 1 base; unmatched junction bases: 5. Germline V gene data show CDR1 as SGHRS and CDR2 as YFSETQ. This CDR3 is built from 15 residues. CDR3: CASSPRTSAQETQYF. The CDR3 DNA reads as TGCGCCAGCAGCCCCCGGACTAGCGCCCAAGAGACCCAGTACTTC.

CDR3 nucleotide sequence: TGTGCCAGCAGCCAGGCGCTTTATAATTCACCCCTCCACTTT. It specifies CASSQALYNSPLHF. The chain employs TRBV6-6 and TRBJ1-6; D remains ambiguous. CDR3 length equals 14 residues. The germline gives CDR1 MNHNY, CDR2 SVGAGI (reference sequence). V was clipped by 6 bases and J by 4 bases, with 10 bases between them.

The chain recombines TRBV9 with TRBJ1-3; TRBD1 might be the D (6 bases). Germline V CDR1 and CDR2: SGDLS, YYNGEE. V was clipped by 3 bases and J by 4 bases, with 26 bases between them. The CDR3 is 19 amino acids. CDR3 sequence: CASSGGFLKQGSQGNTIYF. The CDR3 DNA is TGTGCCAGCAGCGGTGGCTTCCTAAAACAGGGCAGTCAAGGAAACACCATATATTTT.

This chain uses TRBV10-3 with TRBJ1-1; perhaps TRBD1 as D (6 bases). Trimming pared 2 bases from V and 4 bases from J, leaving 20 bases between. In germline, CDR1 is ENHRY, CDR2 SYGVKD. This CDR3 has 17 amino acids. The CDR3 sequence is CAISERLGAQLGTEAFF. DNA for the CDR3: TGTGCCATCAGTGAGAGGCTGGGGGCGCAGCTCGGCACTGAAGCTTTCTTT.

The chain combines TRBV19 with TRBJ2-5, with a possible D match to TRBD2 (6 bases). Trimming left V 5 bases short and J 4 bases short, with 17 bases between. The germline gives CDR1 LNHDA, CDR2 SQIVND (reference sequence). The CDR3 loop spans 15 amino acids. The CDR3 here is CASSASGGKGETQYF. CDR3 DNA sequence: TGTGCCAGTAGTGCCTCTGGAGGGAAAGGAGAGACCCAGTACTTC. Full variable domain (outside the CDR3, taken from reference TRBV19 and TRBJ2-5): DGGITQSPKYLFRKEGQNVTLSCEQNLNHDAMYWYRQDPGQGLRLIYYSQIVNDFQKGDIAEGYSVSREKKESFPLTVTSAQKNPTAFYLCASSASGGKGETQYFGPGTRLLVL.

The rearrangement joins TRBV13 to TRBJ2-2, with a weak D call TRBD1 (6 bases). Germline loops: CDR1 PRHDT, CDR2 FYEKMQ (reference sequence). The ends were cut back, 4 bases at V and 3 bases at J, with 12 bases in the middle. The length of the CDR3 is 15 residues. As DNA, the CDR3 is TGTGCCAGCAGCTCCGGGACATCCTACACCGGGGAGCTGTTTTTT. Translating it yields CASSSGTSYTGELFF.

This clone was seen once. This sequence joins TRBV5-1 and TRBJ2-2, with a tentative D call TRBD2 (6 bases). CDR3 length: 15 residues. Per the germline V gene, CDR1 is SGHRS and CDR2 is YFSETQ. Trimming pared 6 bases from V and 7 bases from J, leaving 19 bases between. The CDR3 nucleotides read TGCGCCAGCAACTGGAGGGCAGGCCAGGTCGGGGAGCTGTTTTTT. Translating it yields CASNWRAGQVGELFF. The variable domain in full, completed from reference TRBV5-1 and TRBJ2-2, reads KAGVTQTPRYLIKTRGQQVTLSCSPISGHRSVSWYQQTPGQGLQFLFEYFSETQRNKGNFPGRFSGRQFSNSRSEMNVSTLELGDSALYLCASNWRAGQVGELFFGEGSRLTVL.

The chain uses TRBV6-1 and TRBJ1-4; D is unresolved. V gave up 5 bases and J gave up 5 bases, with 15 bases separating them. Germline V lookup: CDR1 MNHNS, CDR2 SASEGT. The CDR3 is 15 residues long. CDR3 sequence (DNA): TGTGCCAGCAGTCTCGGCCGGAGAGGGAATGAAAAACTGTTTTTT. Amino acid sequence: CASSLGRRGNEKLFF.

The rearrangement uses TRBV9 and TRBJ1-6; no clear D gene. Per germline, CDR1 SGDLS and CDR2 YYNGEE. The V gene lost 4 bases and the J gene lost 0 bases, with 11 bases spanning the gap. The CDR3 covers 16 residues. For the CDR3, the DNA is TGTGCCAGCAGCAGGAGCCCTAGCTCCTATAATTCACCCCTCCACTTT. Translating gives CASSRSPSSYNSPLHF.

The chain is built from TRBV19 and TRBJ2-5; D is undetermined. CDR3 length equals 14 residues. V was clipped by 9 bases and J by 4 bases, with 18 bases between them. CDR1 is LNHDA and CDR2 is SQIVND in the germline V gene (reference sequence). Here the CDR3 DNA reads TGTGCCAGCCGCAATAAGGCGGATTCAGAGACCCAGTACTTC. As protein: CASRNKADSETQYF.

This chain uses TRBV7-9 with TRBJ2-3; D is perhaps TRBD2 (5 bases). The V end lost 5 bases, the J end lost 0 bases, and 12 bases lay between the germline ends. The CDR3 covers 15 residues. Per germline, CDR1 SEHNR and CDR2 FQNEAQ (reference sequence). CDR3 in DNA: TGTGCCAGCAGCCCAAGCGGTTCTAGCACAGATACGCAGTATTTT. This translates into CASSPSGSSTDTQYF.

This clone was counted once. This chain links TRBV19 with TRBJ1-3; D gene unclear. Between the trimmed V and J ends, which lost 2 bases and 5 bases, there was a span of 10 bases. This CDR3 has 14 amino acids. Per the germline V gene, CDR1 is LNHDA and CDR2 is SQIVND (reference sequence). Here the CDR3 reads CASSIKGIRNTIYF. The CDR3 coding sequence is TGTGCCAGTAGTATAAAGGGAATCAGAAACACCATATATTTT.

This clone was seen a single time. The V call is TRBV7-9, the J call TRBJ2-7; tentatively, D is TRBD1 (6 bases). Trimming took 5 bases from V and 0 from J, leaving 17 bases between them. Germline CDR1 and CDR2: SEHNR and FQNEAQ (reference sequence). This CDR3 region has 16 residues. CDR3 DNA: TGTGCCAGCAGCCCGCCGGCAGGGGCGAGCTCCTACGAGCAGTACTTC. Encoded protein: CASSPPAGASSYEQYF. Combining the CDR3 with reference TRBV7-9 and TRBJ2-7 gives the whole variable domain DTGVSQNPRHKITKRGQNVTFRCDPISEHNRLYWYRQTLGQGPEFLTYFQNEAQLEKSRLLSDRFSAERPKGSFSTLEIQRTEQGDSAMYLCASSPPAGASSYEQYFGPGTRLTVT.

The CDR3, as DNA: TGTGCCAGCAGTGGGACAGCTAACTATGGCTACACCTTC. It translates to CASSGTANYGYTF. J is TRBJ1-2 and V is TRBV14; 7 nucleotides agree with TRBD1. This CDR3 contains 13 residues. CDR1 SGHDN and CDR2 FVKESK come from the germline V gene. Unmatched junction bases numbered 1, after V lost 6 bases and J lost 0 bases.

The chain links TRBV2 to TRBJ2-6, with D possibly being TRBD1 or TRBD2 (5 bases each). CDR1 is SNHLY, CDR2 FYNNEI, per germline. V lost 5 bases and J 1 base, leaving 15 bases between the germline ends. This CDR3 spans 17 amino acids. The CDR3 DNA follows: TGTGCCAGCAGTCCGGGGCCCGGACCTTCTGGGGCCAACGTCCTGACTTTC. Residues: CASSPGPGPSGANVLTF.

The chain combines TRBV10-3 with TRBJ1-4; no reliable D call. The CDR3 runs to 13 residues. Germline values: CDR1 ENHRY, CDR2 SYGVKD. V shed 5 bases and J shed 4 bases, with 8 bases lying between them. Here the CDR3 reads CAISRGSNEKLFF. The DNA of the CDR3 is TGTGCCATCAGTAGAGGGAGTAATGAAAAACTGTTTTTT.

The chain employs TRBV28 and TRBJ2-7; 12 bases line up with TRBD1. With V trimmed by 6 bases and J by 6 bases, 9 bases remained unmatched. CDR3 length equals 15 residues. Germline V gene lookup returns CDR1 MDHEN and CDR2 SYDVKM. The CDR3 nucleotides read TGTGCCAGCAGGCCCGCCGGGACAGGGGGCCTCGAGCAGTACTTC. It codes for CASRPAGTGGLEQYF.

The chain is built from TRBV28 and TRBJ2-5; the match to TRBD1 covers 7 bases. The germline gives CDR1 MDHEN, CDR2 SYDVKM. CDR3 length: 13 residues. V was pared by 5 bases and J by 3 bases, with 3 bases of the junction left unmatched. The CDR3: CASSIGTEETQYF. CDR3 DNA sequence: TGTGCCAGCAGTATCGGGACAGAAGAGACCCAGTACTTC. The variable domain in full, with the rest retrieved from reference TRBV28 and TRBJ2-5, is DVKVTQSSRYLVKRTGEKVFLECVQDMDHENMFWYRQDPGLGLRLIYFSYDVKMKEKGDIPEGYSVSREKKERFSLILESASTNQTSMYLCASSIGTEETQYFGPGTRLLVL.

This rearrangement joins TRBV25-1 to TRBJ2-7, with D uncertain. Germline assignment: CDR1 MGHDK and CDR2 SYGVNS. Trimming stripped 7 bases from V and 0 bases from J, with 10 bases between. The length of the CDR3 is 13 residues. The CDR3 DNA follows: TGTGCCAGCATCGGCGGCAGCTCCTACGAGCAGTACTTC. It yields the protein CASIGGSSYEQYF.

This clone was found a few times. For the CDR3, the DNA is TGTGCCAGCAGCCAAGAAGACGGGTTCAGTGGCTACACCTTC. Encoded protein: CASSQEDGFSGYTF. This rearrangement joins TRBV14 to TRBJ1-2; D is unclear. Deletions cut 0 bases from V and 7 bases from J, with 12 bases between. Germline assignment: CDR1 SGHDN and CDR2 FVKESK. The CDR3 totals 14 residues.